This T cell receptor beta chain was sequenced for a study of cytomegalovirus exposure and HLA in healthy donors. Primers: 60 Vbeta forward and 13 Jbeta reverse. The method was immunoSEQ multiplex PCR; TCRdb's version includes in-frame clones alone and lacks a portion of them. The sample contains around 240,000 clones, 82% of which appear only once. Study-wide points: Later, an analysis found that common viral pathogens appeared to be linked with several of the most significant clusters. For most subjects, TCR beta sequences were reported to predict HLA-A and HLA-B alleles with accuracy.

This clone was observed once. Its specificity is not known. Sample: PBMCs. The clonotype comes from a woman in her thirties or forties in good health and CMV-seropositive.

CDR3 coding DNA: TGTGCCAGCAAGGGGGATAGCAATCAGCCCCAGCATTTT. It codes for CASKGDSNQPQHF. The chain carries TRBV2 and TRBJ1-5; TRBD1 might be the D (6 bases). Trimming removed 7 bases at V and 0 bases at J, with 7 bases between. Germline V gene lookup returns CDR1 SNHLY and CDR2 FYNNEI. CDR3 length: 13 residues.